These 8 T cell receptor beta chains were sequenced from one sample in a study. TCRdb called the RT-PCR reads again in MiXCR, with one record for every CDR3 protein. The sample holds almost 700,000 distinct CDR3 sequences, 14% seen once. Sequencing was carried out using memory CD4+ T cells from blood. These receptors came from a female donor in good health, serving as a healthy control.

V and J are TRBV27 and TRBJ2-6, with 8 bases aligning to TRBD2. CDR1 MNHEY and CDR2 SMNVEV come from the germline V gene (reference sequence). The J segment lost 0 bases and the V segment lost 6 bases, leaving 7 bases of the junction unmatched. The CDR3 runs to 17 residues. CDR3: CASRASGSFSGANVLTF. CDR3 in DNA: TGTGCCAGCAGGGCCAGCGGGAGCTTCTCTGGGGCCAACGTCCTGACTTTC.

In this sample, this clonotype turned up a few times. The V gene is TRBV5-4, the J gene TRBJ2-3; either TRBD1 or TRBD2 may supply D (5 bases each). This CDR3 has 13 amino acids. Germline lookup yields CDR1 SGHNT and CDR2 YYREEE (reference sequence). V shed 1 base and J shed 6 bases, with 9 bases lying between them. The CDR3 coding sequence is TGTGCCAGCAGCTTGAGAGGGGAGGATACGCAGTATTTT. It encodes CASSLRGEDTQYF.

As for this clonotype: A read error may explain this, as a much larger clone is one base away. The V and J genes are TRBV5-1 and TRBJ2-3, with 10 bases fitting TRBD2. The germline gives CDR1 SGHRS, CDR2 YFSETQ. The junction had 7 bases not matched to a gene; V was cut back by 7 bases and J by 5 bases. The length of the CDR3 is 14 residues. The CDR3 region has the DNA TGCGCCAGCTATAGCGGGGGGACGGAAGATACGCAGTATTTT. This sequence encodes CASYSGGTEDTQYF.

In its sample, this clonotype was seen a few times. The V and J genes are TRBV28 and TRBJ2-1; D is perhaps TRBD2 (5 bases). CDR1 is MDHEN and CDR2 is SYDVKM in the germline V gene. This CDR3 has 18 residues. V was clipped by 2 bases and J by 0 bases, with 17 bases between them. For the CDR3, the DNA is TGTGCCAGCAGTTTACCGCTCGCTGGTCGGGGCTCCTACAATGAGCAGTTCTTC. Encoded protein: CASSLPLAGRGSYNEQFF.

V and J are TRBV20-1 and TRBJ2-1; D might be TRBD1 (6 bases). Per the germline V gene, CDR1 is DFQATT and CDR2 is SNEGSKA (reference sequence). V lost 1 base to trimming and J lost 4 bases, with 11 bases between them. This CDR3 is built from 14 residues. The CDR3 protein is CSARGTEKYNEQFF. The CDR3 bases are TGCAGTGCTAGAGGGACAGAAAAATACAATGAGCAGTTCTTC.

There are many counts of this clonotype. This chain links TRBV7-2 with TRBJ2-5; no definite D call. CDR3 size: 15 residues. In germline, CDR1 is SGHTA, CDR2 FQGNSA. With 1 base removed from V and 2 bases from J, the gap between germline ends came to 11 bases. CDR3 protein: CASSLDDGYQETQYF. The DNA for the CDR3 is TGTGCCAGCAGCTTAGATGACGGCTATCAAGAGACCCAGTACTTC.

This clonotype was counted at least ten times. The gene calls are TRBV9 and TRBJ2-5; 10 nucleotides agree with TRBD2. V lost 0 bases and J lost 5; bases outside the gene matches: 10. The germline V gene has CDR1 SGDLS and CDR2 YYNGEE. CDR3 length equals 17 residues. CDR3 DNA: TGTGCCAGCAGCGTAGGTTCGTCTAGCGGGAGCTTGGAGACCCAGTACTTC. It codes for CASSVGSSSGSLETQYF.

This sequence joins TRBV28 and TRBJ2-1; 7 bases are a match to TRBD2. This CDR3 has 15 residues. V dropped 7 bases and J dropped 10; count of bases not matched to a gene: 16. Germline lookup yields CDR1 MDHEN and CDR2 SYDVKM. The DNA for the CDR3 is TGTGCCAGCATCGTCCCGGGGGAGGGCGGTGGGGAGCAGTTCTTC. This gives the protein CASIVPGEGGGEQFF.